This paragraph reports one T cell receptor (beta chain). These data are taken from a study of blood T cell repertoires in COVID-19. Study overall: Samples representing acute and convalescent COVID-19 were sourced from the United States, Italy and Spain. PBMCs, B-cell-depleted T cells, or T cells were the source of the cDNA or gDNA that made up the material.

Original methodology: How many nucleated cells were present was estimated from reference gene primer amplification. Assay used: immunoSEQ multiplex PCR; TCRdb lists only in-frame clones, some missing. D and trimming were read from the DNA, whereas the V and J calls and clone size are those reported in that table. The data show about 300,000 clones, about 83% seen once. V lost 5 bases to trimming and J lost 4 bases, with 9 bases between them. This CDR3 is 12 amino acids long. CDR1 and CDR2 (germline): SGHVS, FQNEAQ. The receptor's source is a woman aged 45 to 65 with acute or convalescent COVID-19. The sequenced sample was peripheral blood. The chain uses TRBV7-8 and TRBJ2-7, with D tentatively TRBD1 (5 bases). The CDR3 DNA sequence: TGTGCCAGCAGCACCCACAGGTACGAGCAGTACTTC. Amino acid sequence: CASSTHRYEQYF.